The entry below gives a single T cell receptor (beta chain) sequence along with its context. The target of this receptor is not known. One base away there is no much larger clone; base qualities are not given. TCR beta CDR3 regions were sequenced from DNA using the immunoSEQ Assay. From the authors' description of their analysis: T cell density was computed as TCR beta template counts normalized to usable DNA estimated by amplifying housekeeping genes. Richness was estimated with the preseqR package, extrapolating to 400,000 templates for PBMC samples and 120,000 templates for tissue samples. Clonality was defined as one minus Pielou's evenness. Tissue-enriched TCRs were identified through differential abundance testing performed on productive amino-acid clonotypes, with a minimum total count of 5 and an alpha of 0.1. Repertoire overlap between compartments was quantified with the Jaccard Index and Morisita Overlap Index. TCR beta CDR3s were clustered by GLIPH together with public tetramer-defined viral CDR3s, and at least three viral sequences plus V-gene enrichment were required for viral motifs. TCRdb obtained this table from immuneACCESS and retained in-frame rearrangements with V and J assigned. These tables miss some clones; where compared with another copy, unresolved V genes account for less than half of the shortfall, and the remainder is unexplained. V, J and clone size were drawn from that table, and D and trimming were deduced from the DNA. The sample table records under 35,000 clones; 80% to 95% of these occur just once. About 4% of the sample is held by the ten biggest clonotypes.

These data are taken from a study of T cells in localized non-small cell lung cancer (TCRdb year 2020). For the study in its entirety: The study analyzed T cell repertoires of hundreds of early-stage NSCLC patients, comparing tumors and uninvolved tumor-adjacent lungs. The cohort was made up of fewer than 250 treatment-naive NSCLC patients whose localized lung tumors had been resected. A mean age of around 69 years was recorded for the NSCLC patients, of whom around 140 were male and 95 to 110 were female. Broad study findings and their caveats: Because the study design was exploratory, TCR variables were selected using unadjusted p-values without false-discovery rate correction. A median of 57 of the top 100 tumor clones turned up in the paired uninvolved adjacent lung, and roughly 28 of those clones also ranked among the top 100 of that same adjacent lung. Uninvolved tumor-adjacent lung showed the highest T cell clonality, higher than tumor, which suggests more focused antigenic responses in the adjacent lung. Because multi-region tumor sequencing was not done, intratumor heterogeneity could not be ruled out. Higher blood T cell density associated with longer overall survival, while higher adjacent-lung clonality associated with shorter survival.

The CDR3 sequence holds 15 residues, the cysteine and phenylalanine included. Only CDR3 DNA is held: 45 bases, read in frame from base 1. Per the germline V gene, SGDLS is the CDR1 and YYNGEE is the CDR2. V was cut back by 0 bases and J by 0 bases, leaving a gap of 8 bases between them. At diagnosis, peripheral blood, uninvolved tumor-adjacent lung and tumor were collected and stored as a combination of fresh-frozen and FFPE material. For TCR repertoire profiling, blood samples were analyzed as peripheral blood mononuclear cells. This clonotype was obtained from a woman between 35 and 70 years old with stage III lung adenocarcinoma. Here the chain combines TRBV9 and TRBJ2-3; the D segment could be TRBD2, given 5 matching bases. The sequenced sample was peripheral blood mononuclear cells, obtained before any cancer treatment. DNA sequence: TGTGCCAGCAGCGTAGAGGGAGTTAGCACAGATACGCAGTATTTT. Translated, this is CASSVEGVSTDTQYF.